A selection of T cell receptor beta chains follows, all from one sample in a study of T cell repertoires in cytomegalovirus infection. TCRdb independently ran MiXCR on the reads; one entry per CDR3 protein. Here the sample spans about 740,000 distinct CDR3 sequences, 35% being singletons. The material sequenced was PBMCs. The receptor source for this set is a human donor in good health (CMV status not recorded). Some clones in this sample may be carry-over from other donors' samples. CDR3s include the opening cysteine and the closing phenylalanine or tryptophan. A D gene is named only where the DNA matches it firmly. Size is stated for part of the rows, as once, few or many counts, or as a class when the clone is expanded.

TRBD1,TRBV12-3/TRBV12-4,TRBJ2-7,.,CASSGTGGRYEQYF,TGTGCCAGCAGTGGGACAGGGGGTAGGTACGAGCAGTACTTC
.,TRBV7-2,TRBJ2-4,few,CASSLYARGNIQYF,TGTGCCAGCAGCTTATACGCCAGGGGTAACATTCAGTACTTC
.,TRBV2,TRBJ2-1,.,CAVPSLNEQFF,TGTGCCGTACCCTCGCTAAACGAGCAGTTCTTC
.,TRBV7-6,TRBJ2-1,few,CASSSGNLDEQFF,TGTGCTAGCAGCTCGGGGAATCTCGATGAGCAGTTCTTC
.,TRBV20-1,TRBJ2-1,.,CSARGRSEQFF,TGCAGTGCTAGAGGGAGGAGTGAGCAGTTCTTC
TRBD1,TRBV12-3/TRBV12-4,TRBJ1-2,few,CASSTGGGYGYTF,TGTGCCAGCAGTACAGGGGGCGGCTATGGCTACACCTTC
TRBD2,TRBV6-2/TRBV6-3,TRBJ2-1,.,CASMGREYAYNEQFF,TGTGCCAGCATGGGGCGGGAGTACGCTTACAATGAGCAGTTCTTC
.,TRBV24-1,TRBJ2-3,few,CATSRPGRRTDTQYF,TGTGCCACCTCAAGGCCGGGACGAAGGACAGATACGCAGTATTTT
TRBD1,TRBV28,TRBJ2-5,few,CASRDRDRQETQYF,TGTGCCAGCAGGGACAGGGACCGCCAAGAGACCCAGTACTTC
TRBD2,TRBV12-5,TRBJ2-1,few,CASGFDAAGGAEQFF,TGTGCTAGTGGTTTTGACGCAGCGGGGGGAGCTGAGCAGTTCTTC
.,TRBV29-1,TRBJ2-3,.,CSVAGLRADTQYF,TGCAGCGTTGCAGGCCTAAGGGCAGATACGCAGTATTTT
.,TRBV6-6,TRBJ1-4,.,CASSYARVGSDNEKLFF,TGTGCCAGCAGTTACGCGCGTGTTGGATCGGATAATGAAAAACTGTTTTTT
TRBD1,TRBV28,TRBJ1-1,.,CASSLWRDRANTEAFF,TGTGCCAGCAGTTTATGGAGGGACAGGGCGAACACTGAAGCTTTCTTT
.,TRBV5-6,TRBJ2-4,few,CASSSMGAGNIQYF,TGTGCCAGCAGCTCAATGGGGGCTGGGAACATTCAGTACTTC
.,TRBV12-3/TRBV12-4,TRBJ1-1,.,CASSQVEQAFF,TGTGCCAGCAGTCAGGTGGAGCAGGCTTTCTTT
.,TRBV27,TRBJ1-2,.,CASSPGAGVYGYTF,TGTGCCAGCAGTCCGGGGGCAGGGGTCTATGGCTACACCTTC
.,TRBV6-5,TRBJ1-5,few,CASSYGGGGNQPQHF,TGTGCCAGCAGTTACGGAGGGGGTGGCAATCAGCCCCAGCATTTT
.,TRBV14,TRBJ1-2,few,CASSPLAANYGYTF,TGTGCCAGCAGCCCTCTCGCAGCGAACTATGGCTACACCTTC
TRBD1,TRBV4-1,TRBJ1-1,few,CASSSRDRVDYVGNTEAFF,TGCGCCAGCAGCTCCCGGGACAGGGTTGATTATGTAGGGAACACTGAAGCTTTCTTT
TRBD2,TRBV11-1,TRBJ2-5,.,CASSSHSGRAEETQYF,TGTGCCAGCAGCTCTCACAGCGGGAGGGCCGAGGAGACCCAGTACTTC